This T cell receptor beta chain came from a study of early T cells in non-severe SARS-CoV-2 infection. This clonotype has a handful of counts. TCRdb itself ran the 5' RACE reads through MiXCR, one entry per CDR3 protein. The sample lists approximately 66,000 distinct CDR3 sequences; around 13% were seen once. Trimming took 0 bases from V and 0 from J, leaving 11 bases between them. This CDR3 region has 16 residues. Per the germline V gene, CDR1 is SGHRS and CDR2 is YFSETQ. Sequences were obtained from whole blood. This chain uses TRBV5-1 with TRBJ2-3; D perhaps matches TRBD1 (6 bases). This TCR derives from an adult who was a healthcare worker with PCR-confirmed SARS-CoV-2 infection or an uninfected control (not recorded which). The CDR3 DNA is TGCGCCAGCAGCTTGGAAGGACAGCGAAGCACAGATACGCAGTATTTT. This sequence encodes CASSLEGQRSTDTQYF.